The subject of this entry is one TCR beta chain. The data were produced by immunoSEQ multiplex PCR, yet TCRdb's version contains in-frame clones alone and is incomplete. The sample lists 390,000 or so clones; 75% to 90% were seen once. Germline V gene sequence: CDR1 MNHEY, CDR2 SMNVEV (reference sequence). V was cut by 0 bases and J by 1 base, with 9 bases left in between. The CDR3 covers 15 residues. This sample is part of a study of blood T cell repertoires in COVID-19. Background on the study: Sample material is recorded as cDNA or gDNA derived from T cells, B-cell-depleted T cells, or PBMCs.

The source is a woman aged 25 to 39 with active or convalescent COVID-19. The V call is TRBV27, the J call TRBJ1-1; D is uncertain. Sequencing was done on a sample of peripheral blood. The CDR3: CASSLSGVGNTEAFF. CDR3 sequence (DNA): TGTGCCAGCAGTTTATCAGGAGTAGGGAACACTGAAGCTTTCTTT.